This T cell receptor (beta chain) was captured by sequencing in a study of persistence of HIV-infected CD4 T cells. V shed 1 base and J shed 4 bases, with 8 bases lying between them. This CDR3 contains 14 residues. Germline V CDR1 and CDR2: SGHRS, YFSETQ. This clone was observed a single time. What it recognizes is unknown. The stimulus was an HIV-1 Gag 15-mer peptide pool, 0.85 to 1 ug/peptide/mL. Memory cells lacking CD40L and CD69 with high CD45RO were sorted. The libraries were made with immunoSEQ version 4 in survey mode. The assay was immunoSEQ multiplex PCR, and TCRdb's table has in-frame clones only and misses some. The table has roughly 32,000 clones, around four fifths seen once; the top ten hold 18%.

This chain uses TRBV5-1 with TRBJ1-4; a possible D gene is TRBD1 (5 bases). The sequence was collected from an adult woman with HIV who was CMV-seropositive. The source was CD4+ T cells sorted from PBMCs after approximately 19-hour stimulation, collected from a patient who received antiretroviral therapy. The CDR3 spells CASSLSGVNEKLFF. CDR3 bases: TGCGCCAGCAGCTTGTCGGGGGTTAATGAAAAACTGTTTTTT.